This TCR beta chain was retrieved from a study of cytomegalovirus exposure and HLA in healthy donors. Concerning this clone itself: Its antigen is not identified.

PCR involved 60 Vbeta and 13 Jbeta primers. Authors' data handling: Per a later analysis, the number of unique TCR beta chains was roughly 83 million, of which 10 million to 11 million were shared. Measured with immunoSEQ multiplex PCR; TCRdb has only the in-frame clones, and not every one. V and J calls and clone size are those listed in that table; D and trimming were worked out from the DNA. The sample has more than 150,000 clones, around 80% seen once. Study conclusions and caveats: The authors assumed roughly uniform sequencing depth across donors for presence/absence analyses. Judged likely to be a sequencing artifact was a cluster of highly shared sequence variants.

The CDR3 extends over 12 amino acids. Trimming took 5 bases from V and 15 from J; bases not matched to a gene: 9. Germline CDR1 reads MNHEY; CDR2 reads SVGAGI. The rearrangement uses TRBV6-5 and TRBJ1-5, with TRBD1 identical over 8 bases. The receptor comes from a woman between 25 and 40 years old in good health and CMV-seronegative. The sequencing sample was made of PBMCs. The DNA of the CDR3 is TGTGCCAGCAGTATTGACAGGGGTTTATTGCATTTT. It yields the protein CASSIDRGLLHF.